Included here is one TCR beta chain sequence, with context. The target antigen is unknown. The CDR3 is 16 amino acids. CDR1 KGHDR and CDR2 SFDVKD come from the germline V gene. V gave up 1 base and J gave up 7 bases, with 16 bases separating them. Profiled with immunoSEQ multiplex PCR; TCRdb holds only in-frame clones, not every one. The sample yields about 200,000 clones, roughly 92% seen once. This sample is part of a study of T cell responses to AZD1222 COVID-19 vaccine. Study-wide results and limits: At study baseline, merely over 5 AZD1222 recipients were seropositive. White British people made up most donors, females outnumbered males, and clonal diversity was possibly underestimated. Spike as a whole was targeted by vaccine-associated CD4 TCRs, dominant at 160-218 and 743-854. Samples come after the peak T cell response, not at day 14.

The sequenced sample was peripheral blood, obtained 28 days after the second AZD1222 dose. The TCR originated in an adult who received the AZD1222 COVID-19 vaccine. V and J are TRBV24-1 and TRBJ2-1, with D unclear. Here the CDR3 DNA reads TGTGCCACCAGTGATTTCTCAGGACCCGGACGAAATGAGCAGTTCTTC. This codes for CATSDFSGPGRNEQFF.